This T cell receptor (beta chain) was documented in a study of T cells in localized non-small cell lung cancer. The repertoire was sequenced with immunoSEQ multiplex PCR; TCRdb's copy has only in-frame clones and lacks some. The data contain some 37,000 clones, approximately 88% of them singletons. The study's findings and limits: Higher blood T cell density tracked longer overall survival. Adjacent lung tissue had a median around 50 of the top 100 clones found in the tumor. Among the tissues sampled, uninvolved adjacent lung had the highest T cell clonality, above tumor.

The CDR3 has 16 residues. Germline CDR1 is SGHDT and CDR2 is YYEEEE. The junction had 10 bases not matched to a gene; V was cut back by 4 bases and J by 6 bases. Notes on this clone: Its antigen is currently unknown.

Sequenced material: peripheral blood, taken before any cancer treatment. The origin of this receptor is a woman aged 40 to 75 with stage I lung adenocarcinoma. The chain has TRBV5-6 and TRBJ2-1; 10 bases map to TRBD1. The CDR3, as DNA: TGTGCCAGCAGCGCCACCGGGACAGGGGCGCGCAATGAGCAGTTCTTC. It is translated as CASSATGTGARNEQFF.